This T cell receptor beta chain came from a study of OX40 agonist ivuxolimab in advanced cancers. Produced via immunoSEQ multiplex PCR; TCRdb's table is partial and in-frame only. The sample lists roughly 86,000 clones; 80% to 90% were seen once. Germline CDR1 and CDR2: SGHRS and YFSETQ. V gave up 0 bases and J gave up 1 base; unmatched junction bases: 4. CDR3 length: 16 residues. The TCR sequence derives from an adult with an advanced solid tumor such as melanoma, head and neck, liver or kidney cancer. The chain employs TRBV5-1 and TRBJ2-3, with TRBD2 matching 8 bases. This sample comprised CD4+ or CD8+ T cells sorted from blood, obtained in a trial of the OX40 agonist ivuxolimab. The CDR3 reads CASSLGGRLGTDTQYF. The CDR3 coding sequence is TGCGCCAGCAGCTTGGGCGGGAGGTTAGGCACAGATACGCAGTATTTT.